This TCR beta chain was captured by sequencing in a study of graft-versus-host responses after intestinal transplantation. For the study at large: Recipients got multivisceral, liver-intestinal, or isolated intestinal transplants. Recipients uniformly received anti-thymocyte globulin induction, followed by tacrolimus and steroids for roughly three years.

Clones were read by immunoSEQ multiplex PCR, and TCRdb kept only the in-frame ones, dropping some. The table lists 23,000 or so clones, more than 80% of them singletons. V was trimmed by 1 base and J by 7 bases, leaving 5 bases between them. The CDR3 length is 11 residues. The germline V gene has CDR1 MGHRA and CDR2 YSYEKL. Study conclusions and caveats: Early declines in HvG clones that occurred post-transplant were associated with peak circulating GvH clone levels. Where graft-donor T cell macrochimerism was present, patients had high graft-versus-host to host-versus-graft clonal ratios in allografts.

Concerning this clone itself: Its antigen remains unknown.

This sequence joins TRBV4-1 and TRBJ2-7; D is uncertain. The source of this sequence is a human patient who received an intestinal transplant, so some T cells may come from the graft donor. This specimen consisted of PBMCs, obtained 18 days after transplant. This chain's CDR3 is CASSQAEEQYF. The CDR3 DNA is TGCGCCAGCAGCCAAGCTGAGGAGCAGTACTTC.